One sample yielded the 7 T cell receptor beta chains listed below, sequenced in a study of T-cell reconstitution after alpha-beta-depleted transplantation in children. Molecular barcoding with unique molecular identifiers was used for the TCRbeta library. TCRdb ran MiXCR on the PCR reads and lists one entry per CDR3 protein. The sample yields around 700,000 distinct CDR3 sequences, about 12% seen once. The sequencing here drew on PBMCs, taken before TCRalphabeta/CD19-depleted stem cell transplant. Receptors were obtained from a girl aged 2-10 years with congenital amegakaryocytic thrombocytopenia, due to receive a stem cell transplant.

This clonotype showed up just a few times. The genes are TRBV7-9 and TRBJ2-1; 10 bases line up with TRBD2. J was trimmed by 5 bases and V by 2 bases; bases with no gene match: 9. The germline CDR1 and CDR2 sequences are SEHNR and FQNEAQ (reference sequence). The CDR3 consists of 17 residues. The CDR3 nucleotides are TGTGCCAGCAGCTTACTAACTAGCGGGAAAGGAAACAATGAGCAGTTCTTC. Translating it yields CASSLLTSGKGNNEQFF.

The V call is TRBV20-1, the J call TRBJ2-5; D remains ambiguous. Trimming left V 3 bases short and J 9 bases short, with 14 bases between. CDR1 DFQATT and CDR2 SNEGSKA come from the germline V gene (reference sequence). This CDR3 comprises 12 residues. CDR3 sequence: CSARGENRPQYF. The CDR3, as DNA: TGCAGTGCTAGGGGCGAAAATCGCCCCCAGTACTTC.

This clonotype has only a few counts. CDR3 DNA sequence: TGTGCCAGCAGCTCTCGACGCCACTGGGACAGGGGACAATTAGGCTCCTCTGGGGCCAACGTCCTGACTTTC. Translated: CASSSRRHWDRGQLGSSGANVLTF. The rearrangement uses TRBV7-9 and TRBJ2-6; TRBD1 aligns across 10 bases. The CDR3 runs 24 residues. The J segment lost 0 bases and the V segment lost 4 bases, leaving 24 bases of the junction unmatched. Germline CDR1 and CDR2: SEHNR and FQNEAQ (reference sequence).

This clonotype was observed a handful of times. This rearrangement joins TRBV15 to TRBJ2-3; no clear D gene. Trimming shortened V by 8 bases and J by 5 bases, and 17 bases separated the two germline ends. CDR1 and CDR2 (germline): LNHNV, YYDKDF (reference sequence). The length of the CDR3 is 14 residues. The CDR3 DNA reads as TGTGCCACCGGAAGAGGCGCCCGGTTAGATACGCAGTATTTT. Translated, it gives CATGRGARLDTQYF.

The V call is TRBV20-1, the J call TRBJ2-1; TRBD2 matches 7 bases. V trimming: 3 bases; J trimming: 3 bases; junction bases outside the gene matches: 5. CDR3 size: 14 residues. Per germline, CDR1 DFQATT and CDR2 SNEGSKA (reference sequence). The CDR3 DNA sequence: TGCAGTGCTAGGGGTGGACTAGGCTACAATGAGCAGTTCTTC. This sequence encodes CSARGGLGYNEQFF.

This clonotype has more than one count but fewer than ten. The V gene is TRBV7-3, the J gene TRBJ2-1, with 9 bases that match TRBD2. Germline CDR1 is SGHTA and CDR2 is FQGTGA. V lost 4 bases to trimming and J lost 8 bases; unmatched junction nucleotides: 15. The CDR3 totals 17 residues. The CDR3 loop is CASSSRGAGGPSDEQFF. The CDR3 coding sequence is TGTGCCAGCAGCTCAAGAGGAGCGGGAGGCCCTTCTGATGAGCAGTTCTTC.

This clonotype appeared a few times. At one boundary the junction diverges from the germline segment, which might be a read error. The CDR3 spells CAWSLTASIWSF. DNA of the CDR3: TGTGCCTGGAGTTTGACCGCTTCAATCTGGTCTTTT. V and J are TRBV30 and TRBJ2-3; D is ambiguous. The V gene's germline CDR1 is GTSNPN and CDR2 SVGIG (reference sequence). The CDR3 sequence is 12 residues long.